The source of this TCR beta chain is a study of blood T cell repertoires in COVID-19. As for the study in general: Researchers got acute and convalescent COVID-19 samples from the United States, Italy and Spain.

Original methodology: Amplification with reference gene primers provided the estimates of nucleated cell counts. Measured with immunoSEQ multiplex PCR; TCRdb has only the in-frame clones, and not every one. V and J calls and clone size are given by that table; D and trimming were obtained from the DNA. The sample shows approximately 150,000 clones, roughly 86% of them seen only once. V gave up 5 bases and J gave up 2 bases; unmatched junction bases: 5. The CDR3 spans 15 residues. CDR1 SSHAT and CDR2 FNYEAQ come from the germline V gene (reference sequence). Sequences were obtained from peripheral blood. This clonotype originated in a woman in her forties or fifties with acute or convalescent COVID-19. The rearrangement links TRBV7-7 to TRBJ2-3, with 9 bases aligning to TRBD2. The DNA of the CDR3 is TGTGCCAGCAGCCGCGGGGGGGGGTTCACAGATACGCAGTATTTT. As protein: CASSRGGGFTDTQYF.